One and the same sample provided the 12 T cell receptor beta chains below, sequenced in a study of cytomegalovirus exposure and HLA in healthy donors. Vbeta (60) and Jbeta (13) primers were used in the PCR. The assay was immunoSEQ multiplex PCR, and TCRdb's table has in-frame clones only and misses some. Here the sample spans 150,000 to 200,000 clones, over 80% being singletons. Sequencing used PBMCs. All receptors come from a man aged 50-60 years in good health and CMV-seropositive.

The chain combines TRBV19 with TRBJ2-7; 9 bases map to TRBD2. In germline, CDR1 is LNHDA, CDR2 SQIVND (reference sequence). The CDR3 loop spans 15 amino acids. V gave up 3 bases and J gave up 3 bases; unmatched junction bases: 6. CDR3 nucleotide sequence: TGTGCCAGTAGTATTCAGCGGGGGGCCAACTACGAGCAGTACTTC. Translated, it gives CASSIQRGANYEQYF.

This rearrangement joins TRBV18 to TRBJ1-5, with D possibly being TRBD1 (5 bases). With 6 bases removed from V and 2 bases from J, the gap between germline ends came to 23 bases. This CDR3 is built from 18 residues. In germline, CDR1 is KGHSH, CDR2 LQKENI. The CDR3 spells CASSPRPGGGYGNQPQHF. CDR3 DNA: TGTGCCAGCTCCCCCCGGCCGGGCGGGGGGTATGGCAATCAGCCCCAGCATTTT.

The rearrangement joins TRBV2 to TRBJ1-1, with 10 bases that match TRBD1. Germline trimming cut 6 bases from V and 1 base from J; bases unmatched to any gene: 2. The length of the CDR3 is 14 residues. The V gene's germline CDR1 is SNHLY and CDR2 FYNNEI. The CDR3 protein is CASRGQGSNTEAFF. The CDR3 DNA reads as TGTGCCAGCAGGGGACAGGGGTCGAACACTGAAGCTTTCTTT.

The chain links TRBV13 to TRBJ1-2; 8 positions match TRBD1. Germline loops: CDR1 PRHDT, CDR2 FYEKMQ (reference sequence). The CDR3 spans 12 residues. The trim removed 5 bases at V and 8 bases at J, leaving 4 bases unmatched. The chain's CDR3 is CASSTDRGGYTF. The DNA of the CDR3 is TGTGCCAGCAGCACCGACAGGGGAGGCTACACCTTC.

V usage is TRBV2 and J usage is TRBJ1-1; 7 bases are shared with TRBD1. Looked up from germline, CDR1 is SNHLY and CDR2 is FYNNEI. The CDR3 covers 11 residues. The junction had 2 bases not matched to a gene; V was cut back by 6 bases and J by 7 bases. CDR3 protein: CASRRDSEAFF. CDR3 sequence (DNA): TGTGCCAGCAGGAGGGACAGTGAAGCTTTCTTT. Looking up the rest from reference TRBV2 and TRBJ1-1 gives the full variable domain: EPEVTQTPSHQVTQMGQEVILRCVPISNHLYFYWYRQILGQKVEFLVSFYNNEISEKSEIFDDQFSVERPDGSNFTLKIRSTKLEDSAMYFCASRRDSEAFFGQGTRLTVV.

This chain joins TRBV7-9 and TRBJ2-7; 13 bases fit TRBD2. With V trimmed by 5 bases and J by 0 bases, 13 bases remained unmatched. The CDR3 totals 19 residues. Germline V gives CDR1 SEHNR, CDR2 FQNEAQ (reference sequence). CDR3 in DNA: TGTGCCAGCAGCACAGCCGGGACTAGCGGGAAATTCAGCTCCTACGAGCAGTACTTC. Amino acids: CASSTAGTSGKFSSYEQYF.

The gene calls are TRBV7-9 and TRBJ1-5; D is possibly TRBD1 (6 bases). The CDR3 is 15 residues long. The V end lost 0 bases, the J end lost 6 bases, and 12 bases lay between the germline ends. Germline V gives CDR1 SEHNR, CDR2 FQNEAQ (reference sequence). The CDR3 nucleotides are TGTGCCAGCAGCTTAGCGGGACACTGGGGTCAGCCCCAGCATTTT. Residues: CASSLAGHWGQPQHF.

V and J are TRBV27 and TRBJ2-3; 9 bases match TRBD2. The CDR3 extends over 16 amino acids. V gave up 1 base and J gave up 1 base; unmatched junction bases: 3. Germline V gene sequence: CDR1 MNHEY, CDR2 SMNVEV (reference sequence). CDR3 in amino acids: CASSLWSSGGTDTQYF. CDR3 nucleotide sequence: TGTGCCAGCAGTTTATGGTCTAGCGGGGGCACAGATACGCAGTATTTT.

The chain links TRBV19 to TRBJ2-5, with TRBD2 matching 8 bases. The J call is in doubt because the DNA end fits TRBJ2-7 better. Looked up from germline, CDR1 is LNHDA and CDR2 is SQIVND (reference sequence). The CDR3 is made up of 15 amino acids. CDR3 sequence: CASSIEAGEPYEQYF. CDR3 in DNA: TGTGCCAGTAGTATTGAAGCGGGAGAGCCCTACGAGCAGTACTTC.

The rearrangement links TRBV27 to TRBJ2-7; possible D gene TRBD2, 5 bases. Germline V CDR1 and CDR2: MNHEY, SMNVEV (reference sequence). This CDR3 is 16 amino acids long. V lost 10 bases and J lost 3, with 25 bases in between. DNA of the CDR3: TGTGCCACCACCCGGGAAGAGGCGCGATTCGGCTACGAGCAGTACTTC. Its translation is CATTREEARFGYEQYF.

The chain carries TRBV30 and TRBJ2-1, with D possibly TRBD2 on 5 matching bases. Deletions cut 2 bases from V and 6 bases from J, with 11 bases between. The CDR3 loop spans 13 amino acids. The germline gives CDR1 GTSNPN, CDR2 SVGIG (reference sequence). The CDR3 region has the DNA TGTGCCTGGAGTTTACTAGATGGCAATGAGCAGTTCTTC. Amino acid sequence: CAWSLLDGNEQFF.

The CDR3 region has the DNA TGCGCCAGCAGCCAGGGACAGGGGGCAATCTATGGCTACACCTTC. Amino acid sequence: CASSQGQGAIYGYTF. This chain links TRBV4-1 with TRBJ1-2; TRBD1 matches 12 bases. Germline V gene lookup returns CDR1 MGHRA and CDR2 YSYEKL. Trimming removed 3 bases from V and 4 bases from J; junction bases left unmatched: 3. The CDR3 totals 15 residues.